This TCR beta chain was sequenced for a study of shared T cell receptors in the human thymus. Profiled with immunoSEQ multiplex PCR; TCRdb holds only in-frame clones, not every one. The sample has more than 550,000 clones, 80% to 90% seen once. Looked up from germline, CDR1 is SGHTA and CDR2 is FQGNSA. This CDR3 contains 15 residues. Germline trimming cut 5 bases from V and 8 bases from J; bases unmatched to any gene: 10. This sample also appeared in a second study, on human thymus T cells. From that second work: During corrective heart surgery, resections were taken, and the thymus tissue came from them.

The chain carries TRBV7-2 and TRBJ1-4; 8 positions match TRBD1. The material sequenced was thymocytes. The receptor was isolated from a girl less than two years old with a congenital heart defect. Here the CDR3 DNA reads TGTGCCAGCAGCAGACGGACAGGGAATCTCGAAAAACTGTTTTTT. Protein product: CASSRRTGNLEKLFF.